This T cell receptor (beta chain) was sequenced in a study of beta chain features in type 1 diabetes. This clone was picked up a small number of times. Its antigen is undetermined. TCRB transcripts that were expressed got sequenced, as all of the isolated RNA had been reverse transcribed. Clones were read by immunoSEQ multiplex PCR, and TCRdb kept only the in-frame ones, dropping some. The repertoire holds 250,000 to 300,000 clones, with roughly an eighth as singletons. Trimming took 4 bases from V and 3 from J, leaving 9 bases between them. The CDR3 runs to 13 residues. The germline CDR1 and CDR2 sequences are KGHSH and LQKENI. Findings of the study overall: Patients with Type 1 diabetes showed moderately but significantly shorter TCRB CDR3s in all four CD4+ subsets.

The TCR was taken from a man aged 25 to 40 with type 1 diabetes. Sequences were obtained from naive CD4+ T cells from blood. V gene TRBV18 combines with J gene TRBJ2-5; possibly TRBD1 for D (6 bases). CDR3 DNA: TGTGCCAGCTCACTATACAGGGAAGAGACCCAGTACTTC. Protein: CASSLYREETQYF.